Sequencing of this T cell receptor beta chain was carried out in a study of human T cells and chemical hapten exposure. Overall study: Variation in per-sample TCR yields came mainly from small pooled library volume differences.

Unique molecular identifiers were affixed to discrete cDNA molecules within the library. Per the original data handling: A typical sample had around 96,000 TCRs, with roughly 23,224 to 690,600 overall. In TCRdb, the RACE reads were re-called with MiXCR into one record per CDR3 protein. The V and J calls and clone size come from TCRdb's table, not from the authors' own analysis. The profile shows roughly 120,000 distinct CDR3 sequences, about 8.2% of them singletons. Study-level results: DPC sensitization left the count of TCRs above 1 in 1000 unchanged.

The time point: healthy volunteer bleed at 2 weeks. It was unfractionated whole blood from which total RNA was extracted. CDR3 length equals 16 residues. V lost 3 bases to trimming and J lost 5 bases; unmatched junction nucleotides: 6. CDR1 and CDR2 (germline): SQVTM, ANQGSEA. This clonotype was counted between two and nine times. What it binds is not known. The specimen sequenced was whole blood. The TCR comes from a male donor in good health. Some clones in this sample may be carry-over from other donors' samples. The rearrangement links TRBV29-1 to TRBJ2-5; 16 bases match TRBD2. The CDR3, as DNA: TGCAGCGTTGACGGGACTAGCGGGAGGGCCGGCGAGACCCAGTACTTC. Protein product: CSVDGTSGRAGETQYF.